The TCR beta chain described here comes from a study of yellow fever vaccine responses in identical twins. This CDR3 has 15 residues. CDR1 SGHRS and CDR2 YFSETQ come from the germline V gene. Trimming removed 4 bases from V and 5 bases from J; junction bases left unmatched: 5. TCRdb analysed the RT-PCR reads with MiXCR anew, one entry per CDR3 protein. The table records about 20,000 distinct CDR3 sequences, roughly 72% of them present only once. In regard to this clonotype: Its target is not known.

Study-wide results and limits: In identical twins, vaccine T cell responses appeared partly shared and partly individual.

The V call is TRBV5-1, the J call TRBJ2-5; 13 bases fit TRBD2. The sample was T cells from blood (PBMCs), unsorted or a sorted subset (not recorded which), taken before or after yellow fever vaccination (not recorded which). The TCR originated in a young woman who received the yellow fever vaccine. DNA for the CDR3: TGCGCCAGCAGCCAAACTAGCGGGAGGGAGGAGACCCAGTACTTC. Its translation: CASSQTSGREETQYF. Supplemented by reference TRBV5-1 and TRBJ2-5, the full variable domain reads KAGVTQTPRYLIKTRGQQVTLSCSPISGHRSVSWYQQTPGQGLQFLFEYFSETQRNKGNFPGRFSGRQFSNSRSEMNVSTLELGDSALYLCASSQTSGREETQYFGPGTRLLVL.